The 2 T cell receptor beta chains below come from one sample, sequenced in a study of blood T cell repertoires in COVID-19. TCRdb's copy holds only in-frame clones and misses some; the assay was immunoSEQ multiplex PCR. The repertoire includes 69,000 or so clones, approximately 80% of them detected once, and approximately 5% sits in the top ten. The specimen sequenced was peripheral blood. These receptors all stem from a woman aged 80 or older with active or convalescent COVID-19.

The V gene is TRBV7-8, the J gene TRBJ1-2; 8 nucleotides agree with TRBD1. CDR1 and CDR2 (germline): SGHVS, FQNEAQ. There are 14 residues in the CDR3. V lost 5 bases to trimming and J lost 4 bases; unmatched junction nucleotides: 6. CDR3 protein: CASSDGTGLYGYTF. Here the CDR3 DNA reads TGTGCCAGCAGCGATGGGACAGGACTCTATGGCTACACCTTC.

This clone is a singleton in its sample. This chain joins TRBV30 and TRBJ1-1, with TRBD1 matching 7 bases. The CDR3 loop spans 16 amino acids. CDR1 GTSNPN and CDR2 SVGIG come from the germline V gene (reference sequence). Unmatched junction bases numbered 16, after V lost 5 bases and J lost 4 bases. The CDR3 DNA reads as TGTGCCTGGGGCTGGTTTGGGGGACAGCGCGGCACTGAAGCTTTCTTT. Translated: CAWGWFGGQRGTEAFF.